This TCR beta chain was recorded in a study of blood T cells in healthy people across ages. Using a J-beta primer mix together with a sample-barcoded 5' primer, a second PCR was run for about 6 to 12 cycles. TCRdb used MiXCR to reprocess the 5' RACE reads, holding one entry per CDR3 protein. Of under 2 million distinct CDR3 sequences listed, approximately 32% are singletons. A few counts support this clonotype. Sequences were obtained from blood. This clonotype was sampled from a woman in her thirties in good health.

The chain's CDR3 is CASSRGTSGTTGGQYF. The CDR3 bases are TGTGCCAGCAGCCGAGGGACTAGCGGAACTACGGGGGGACAGTACTTC. This sequence joins TRBV12-3 or TRBV12-4 and TRBJ2-4, with 11 bases matching TRBD2. The junction had 17 bases not matched to a gene; V was cut back by 6 bases and J by 13 bases. The CDR3 consists of 16 residues.